The following is a T cell receptor (beta chain) sequence with its context. Its antigen is still unknown. Base qualities are not at hand, and no much larger clone is one base apart. This specimen belongs to a study of cytomegalovirus exposure and HLA in healthy donors (dated by TCRdb to 2016 to 2017). With regard to the full study: In an earlier analysis of some 550 of the donors, roughly 300 Gb of sequence data and approximately 100 million unique TCR beta sequences from about 179 million T cells were reported. Because of strong linkage in the cohort, five DR-DQ haplotypes were treated as single units for association and clustering. The study used immunosequencing to profile the T cell repertoires of 666 subjects and linked those repertoires to cytomegalovirus serostatus. Of the roughly 400 genotyped donors, around 81% fell in the genetic ancestry cluster associated with self-reported Caucasian donors. HLA typing included class I and class II loci at four-digit resolution. The number of donors typed differed by locus, with 629-630 for A, B, C, DRB1 and DQB1, approximately 500 for DQA1, 600 to 610 for DPA1, and 450 to 480 for DPB1. An early release that covered 640 HLA-typed donors contained approximately 300 gigabases of sequencing data and tens of millions of unique TCR sequences. Donor age, sex, ethnicity and CMV serostatus were compiled together with the repertoire data. In the later analysis, no new phenotypic data were used to find candidate immune exposures; instead, reliance was placed on TCR beta sequences and their occurrence across donors. On average, about 240,000 unique TCR beta nucleotide sequences were sequenced per donor among a few hundred genotyped donors of the cohort, with about 19% of those sequences being non-productive. In an earlier analysis of several hundred of the donors, high-throughput TCR beta sequencing was used to judge whether each TCR beta V gene segment behaved as functional or pseudogenic. A later analysis re-analyzed previously published TCR beta repertoires from 500 to 700 donors and added high-resolution HLA genotyping to study TCR occurrence patterns. The study combined high-throughput TCR immunosequencing, statistical association of individual TCRs with disease status, and machine learning to predict cytomegalovirus infection status. A later genetic analysis took genome-wide SNP genotypes for about three fifths of the 666 donors and used that subset as a discovery cohort. Besides the first cohort of hundreds of subjects, a separate validation cohort made up of 120 different subjects was used. Every repertoire in the discovery cohort had been generated on one and the same sequencing platform. The study aimed to test whether signatures of past pathogen exposure could be identified by cataloging public T cell receptors.

The CDR3 runs 15 residues from the cysteine to the phenylalanine. Solely the CDR3 DNA is kept, with 45 bases framed from the first base. The junction carries 11 bases between V and J, which are trimmed by 1 base and 1 base respectively. From a lookup of the germline V gene, CDR1 and CDR2 are SGHDT and YYEEEE. The cohort consisted of hundreds of healthy bone marrow donors. Cohort members were all nominally healthy when sampled, although unrecorded immune exposures were likely present. The donor tested CMV seropositive, placing the donor among the roughly 300 seropositive members of the cohort. Each donor provided a peripheral blood sample, and peripheral blood mononuclear cells were used for TCR beta sequencing. Genomic DNA was extracted from the blood cell samples with the Qiagen DNeasy Blood Extraction Kit. Library prep was done by the immunoSEQ multiplex PCR assay. For the multiplex PCR, a mixture combining 60 forward primers for TCR Vbeta segments and 13 reverse primers for TCR Jbeta segments was used. A multiplex PCR assay on genomic DNA amplified the CDR3 region of rearranged TCR beta genes. The Illumina HiSeq System was used to sequence the amplified TCR beta libraries as 87-base-pair reads. The authors processed their data as follows. A later analysis counted some 74 million unique TCR beta chains across the 550 to 800 repertoires, and 10 million to 11 million of these chains were shared by at least two donors. A nearest-neighbor algorithm error-corrected the raw reads and collapsed the reads into unique sequences, merging closely related sequences to remove PCR and sequencing errors. V, D and J gene segments were assigned by aligning CDR3 sequences to IMGT reference sequences. Each retained sequence needed at least a six-nucleotide match to both a V gene segment and a J gene segment. Rearrangements were classified as productive when the CDR3 lacked stop codons and remained in frame with V and J, and all other rearrangements were classified as non-productive. Following IMGT convention, CDR3 was defined as the stretch from the second conserved V-encoded cysteine up to the conserved J-encoded phenylalanine. The earlier analysis of 500 to 600 of the donors excluded sequences that lacked an unambiguous match to a single V gene segment. An earlier analysis of a few hundred of the donors called V segments functional above 56.7% productive rearrangements and segregating when the between-donor standard deviation exceeded 5%. To diagnose cytomegalovirus status from the catalog of TCR beta chain sequences, a statistical classification framework was built. In a later analysis, V and J genes were assigned by comparing TCR nucleotide sequences against IMGT/GENE-DB human TR gene sequences. The TCRdist pipeline was used in a later analysis to assign CDR3 sequences and most-parsimonious VDJ recombination scenarios. In a later analysis, each TCR beta chain was defined by its CDR3 amino acid sequence together with its V-gene family, and reads lacking a unique V-gene family were excluded. In a later analysis, approximately 590 highly shared, low-generation-probability nucleotide sequences were removed to address suspected cross-contamination and a sequencing artifact. In a later analysis, a clonal expansion index for each public chain was calculated from normalized within-repertoire ranks of inferred template counts. In a later analysis, generation probabilities were computed using a VDJ recombination model fitted to out-of-frame rearrangements, and the results were checked against IGoR. In a later analysis, hypergeometric tests were used to score TCR-TCR, TCR-HLA and TCR-CMV co-occurrence, with a repertoire-size bias correction applied to TCR pairs. In a later analysis, false discovery rates were estimated by permuting HLA or CMV assignments 20 times. A later analysis grouped co-occurring TCRs with DBSCAN, adding TCRdist sequence similarity when clustering within HLA-allele-positive subsets. Repertoires with fewer than 30,000 or more than 120,000 public chains were left out of co-occurrence clustering, as were roughly five repertoires with anomalous nucleotide sharing. As stored in TCRdb, this immuneACCESS dataset retains in-frame rearrangements with V and J assigned. A fraction of the clones does not appear; measured against another copy, unresolved V genes explain less than half of the discrepancy, and the remainder lacks a known reason. V, J and clone size are those of that table, while D and trimming were read from the DNA. The sample profile shows 150,000 or so clones; about two thirds of them were found once. The ten largest account for about 2% of the sample.

The full study reports these points: Some IMGT-functional V segments, including TRBV6-2 and TRBV6-3, could not be distinguished by the 87-base-pair reads and were therefore excluded. In a later genetic analysis, a missense DCLRE1C variant was associated with V-gene and J-gene trimming of TCR beta chains, and the association was replicated in an independent cohort. Because counts were too low, roughly 16 rarely observed V segments, including chromosome 9 orphons, were excluded from the earlier analysis of some 540 of the donors. A further reported finding was that TCR beta sequences accurately predicted the HLA-A and HLA-B alleles for most subjects in the first cohort. In a later analysis, most CMV-associated TCR beta chains were found to appear HLA-restricted, with HLA associations seemingly driven largely by CMV exposure. According to the authors, the approach could potentially be generalized to other disease states and immunological phenotypes. Only TCR beta chains were sequenced in this cohort, and the absence of alpha or paired-chain data limited detectable features. Correlated functional status among segregating V segments might be attributable to linkage disequilibrium, but an unknown experimental factor could not be ruled out. The only immune exposure information available for the cohort was CMV serostatus. In vitro tests confirmed that a few of the cytomegalovirus-associated TCR beta chains recognize cytomegalovirus antigens. The study gave a list of some 150 TCR beta chains associated with cytomegalovirus. A later analysis found that TCR association rates varied across HLA loci, with DRB1 alleles showing the most associated TCRs and HLA-C alleles the fewest. According to a later genetic analysis, donors in an Asian-associated ancestry cluster had fewer N-insertions in productive TCRs than the approximately 630-donor mean. In a later analysis, HLA-associated TCR beta chains were found to be more clonally expanded and to have lower generation probabilities than equally common non-associated chains. HLA typing was unavailable for some donors at each locus, so association tests used only the typed subset. In a later analysis, some 17,000 TCR beta sequences were associated with specific HLA alleles at a false discovery rate of 0.05. Strong co-occurrence of HLA alleles, especially DR and DQ, made assigning TCR associations to individual alleles difficult. Across donors, most TCR sequences were observed very rarely, whereas some public TCRs were present in many individuals. A cluster of highly shared sequence variants was judged likely to be a technical artifact of the sequencing pipeline. Sequencing depth was assumed to be roughly uniform across donors in the presence/absence analyses, though that assumption may not hold. In both the original and validation cohorts, the classifier was reported to diagnose cytomegalovirus status with high specificity and sensitivity. Broadly in line with IMGT annotations, most TCR beta V segments showed up in productive rearrangements about 90% or about 30% of the time in an earlier analysis of 587 of the donors. A later analysis reported that several top co-occurrence clusters appeared linked to parvovirus B19, influenza, CMV and Epstein-Barr virus.

The receptor was derived from a woman in her fifties or sixties in good health and CMV-seropositive. Material for sequencing was PBMCs. The V and J segments used are TRBV5-6 and TRBJ1-1, with the D gene uncertain. In nucleotides, the sequence is TGTGCCAGCAGCTTGAGGTTGGGCAGGAACACTGAAGCTTTCTTT. It encodes CASSLRLGRNTEAFF. The full variable domain, with segments outside the CDR3 supplied by the reference TRBV5-6 and TRBJ1-1 proteins, appears as DAGVTQSPTHLIKTRGQQVTLRCSPKSGHDTVSWYQQALGQGPQFIFQYYEEEERQRGNFPDRFSGHQFPNYSSELNVNALLLGDSALYLCASSLRLGRNTEAFFGQGTRLTVV.